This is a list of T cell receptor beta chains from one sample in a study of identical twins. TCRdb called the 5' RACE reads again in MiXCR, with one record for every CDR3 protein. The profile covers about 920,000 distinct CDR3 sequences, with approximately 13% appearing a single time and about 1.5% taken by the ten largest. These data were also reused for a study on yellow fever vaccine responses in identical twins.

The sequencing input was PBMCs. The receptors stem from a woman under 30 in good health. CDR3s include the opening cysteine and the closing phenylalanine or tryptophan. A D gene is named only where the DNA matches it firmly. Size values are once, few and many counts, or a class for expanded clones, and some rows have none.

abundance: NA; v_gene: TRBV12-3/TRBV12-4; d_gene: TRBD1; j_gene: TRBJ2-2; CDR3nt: TGTGCCAGCAGTTCCAAAGGGACAGCCACCGGGGAGCTGTTTTTT; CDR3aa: CASSSKGTATGELFF
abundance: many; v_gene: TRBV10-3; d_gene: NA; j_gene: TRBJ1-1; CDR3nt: TGTGCCATCAGTGAGTTTCGGACAGCCGACACTGAAGCTTTCTTT; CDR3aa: CAISEFRTADTEAFF
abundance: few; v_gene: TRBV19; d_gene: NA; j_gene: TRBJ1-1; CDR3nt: TGTGCCAGTAGTAGGGGACCTATTGAAGCTTTCTTT; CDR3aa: CASSRGPIEAFF
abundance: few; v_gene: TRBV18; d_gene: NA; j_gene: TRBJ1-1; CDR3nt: TGTGCCAGCTCACCGTCTCGAGGGGTTAACACTGAAGCTTTCTTT; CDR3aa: CASSPSRGVNTEAFF
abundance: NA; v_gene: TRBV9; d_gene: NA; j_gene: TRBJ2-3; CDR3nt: TGTGCCAGCAGCGTAGATCGAGTAGATACGCAGTATTTT; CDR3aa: CASSVDRVDTQYF
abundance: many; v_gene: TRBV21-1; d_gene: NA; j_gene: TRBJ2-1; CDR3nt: TGTGCCAGCAGTCCTGGACTAGCGGGAGTCTACAATGAGCAGTTCTTC; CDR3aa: CASSPGLAGVYNEQFF
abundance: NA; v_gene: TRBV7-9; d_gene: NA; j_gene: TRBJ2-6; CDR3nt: TGTGCCAGCAGCCCGATCGGGACATTAGCTGGGGCCAACGTCCTGACTTTC; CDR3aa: CASSPIGTLAGANVLTF
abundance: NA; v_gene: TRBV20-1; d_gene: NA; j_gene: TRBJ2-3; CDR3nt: TGCAGTGCTAGACCAATGGGGGATACGCAGTATTTT; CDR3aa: CSARPMGDTQYF
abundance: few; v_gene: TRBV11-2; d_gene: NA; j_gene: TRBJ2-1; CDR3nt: TGTGCCAGCAATCGAGAGGGGCAGGATTACAGAAATGAGCAGTTCTTC; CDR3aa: CASNREGQDYRNEQFF
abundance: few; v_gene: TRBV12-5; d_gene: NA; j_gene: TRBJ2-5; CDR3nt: TGTGCTAGTGCCAACCCTCCGGGGGCCCTAGGGACCCAGTACTTC; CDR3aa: CASANPPGALGTQYF
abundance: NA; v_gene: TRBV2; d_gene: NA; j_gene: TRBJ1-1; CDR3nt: TGTGCCAGCGACTGGGCTTTCTTT; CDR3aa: CASDWAFF
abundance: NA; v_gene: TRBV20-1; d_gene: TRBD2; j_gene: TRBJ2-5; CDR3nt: TGCAGTGCTAGAGGGGGGCGGCTAGCGGGAGGGTACTTCTCGGAGACCCAGTACTTC; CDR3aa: CSARGGRLAGGYFSETQYF
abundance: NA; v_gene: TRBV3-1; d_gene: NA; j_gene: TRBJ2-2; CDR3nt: TGTGCCAGCAGCCCCGCCCGGGTTGGGACCGGGGAGCTGTTTTTT; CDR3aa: CASSPARVGTGELFF
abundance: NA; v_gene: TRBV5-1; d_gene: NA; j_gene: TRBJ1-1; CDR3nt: TGCGCCAGCAGGGTTAGTTTCATCGGTAATGGGAACACTGAAGCTTTCTTT; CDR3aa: CASRVSFIGNGNTEAFF
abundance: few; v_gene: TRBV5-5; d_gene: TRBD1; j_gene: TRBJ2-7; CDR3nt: TGTGCCAGCAGCTTGGCGGCGGGGACAGGGAAGTCCTACGAGCAGTACTTC; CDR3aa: CASSLAAGTGKSYEQYF
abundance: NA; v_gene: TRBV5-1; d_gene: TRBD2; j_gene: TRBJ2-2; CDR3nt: TGCGCCAGCAGCTTGATGATAGCGGGGGGGCCGAACACCGGGGAGCTGTTTTTT; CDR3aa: CASSLMIAGGPNTGELFF
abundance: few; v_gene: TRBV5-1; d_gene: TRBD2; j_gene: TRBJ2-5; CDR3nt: TGCGCCAGCAGCATTAGCCGCGGGGGGTTTCAAGAGACCCAGTACTTC; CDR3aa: CASSISRGGFQETQYF
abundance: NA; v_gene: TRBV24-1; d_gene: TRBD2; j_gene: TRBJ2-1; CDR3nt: TGTGCCACCAGTGATGGAGGACTAGGGAATGAGCAGTTCTTC; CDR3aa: CATSDGGLGNEQFF
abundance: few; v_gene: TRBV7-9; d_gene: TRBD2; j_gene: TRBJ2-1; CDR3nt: TGTGCCAGCAGCGGTAGCGGGATCTACTACAATGAGCAGTTCTTC; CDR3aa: CASSGSGIYYNEQFF